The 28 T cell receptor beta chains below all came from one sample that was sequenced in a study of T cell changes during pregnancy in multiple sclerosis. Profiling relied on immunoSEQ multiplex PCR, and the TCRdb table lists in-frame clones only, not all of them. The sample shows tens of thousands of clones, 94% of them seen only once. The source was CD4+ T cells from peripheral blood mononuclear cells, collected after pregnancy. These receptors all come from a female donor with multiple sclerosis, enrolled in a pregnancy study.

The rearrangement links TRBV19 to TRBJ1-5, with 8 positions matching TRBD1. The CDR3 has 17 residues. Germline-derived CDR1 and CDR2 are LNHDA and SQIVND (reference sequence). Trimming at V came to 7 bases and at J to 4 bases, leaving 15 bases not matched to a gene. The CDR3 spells CASNPGPGQGWNQPQHF. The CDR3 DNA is TGTGCCAGTAACCCCGGCCCCGGACAGGGATGGAATCAGCCCCAGCATTTT.

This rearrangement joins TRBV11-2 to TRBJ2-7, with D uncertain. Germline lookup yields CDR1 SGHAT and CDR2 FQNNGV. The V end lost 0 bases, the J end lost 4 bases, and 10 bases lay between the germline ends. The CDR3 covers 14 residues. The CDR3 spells CASSLDPGLYEQYF. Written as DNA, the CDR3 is TGTGCCAGCAGCTTAGACCCAGGCTTATACGAGCAGTACTTC.

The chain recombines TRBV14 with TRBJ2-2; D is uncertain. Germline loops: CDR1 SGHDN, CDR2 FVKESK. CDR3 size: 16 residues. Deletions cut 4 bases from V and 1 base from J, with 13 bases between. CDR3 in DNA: TGTGCCAGCAGCCCCCTCAGCGTGGGGAACACCGGGGAGCTGTTTTTT. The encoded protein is CASSPLSVGNTGELFF.

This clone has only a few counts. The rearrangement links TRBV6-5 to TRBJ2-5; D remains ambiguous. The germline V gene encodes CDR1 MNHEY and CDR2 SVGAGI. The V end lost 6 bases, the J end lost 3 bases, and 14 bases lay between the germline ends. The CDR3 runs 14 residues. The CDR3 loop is CASRKTTRKETQYF. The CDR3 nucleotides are TGTGCCAGCAGAAAGACAACCCGAAAAGAGACCCAGTACTTC.

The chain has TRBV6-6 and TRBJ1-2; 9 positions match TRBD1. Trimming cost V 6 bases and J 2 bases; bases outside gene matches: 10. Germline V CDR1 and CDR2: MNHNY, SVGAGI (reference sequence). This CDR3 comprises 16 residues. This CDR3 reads CASRSGQGPGNYGYTF. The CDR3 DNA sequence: TGTGCCAGCAGGTCGGGACAGGGCCCGGGGAACTATGGCTACACCTTC.

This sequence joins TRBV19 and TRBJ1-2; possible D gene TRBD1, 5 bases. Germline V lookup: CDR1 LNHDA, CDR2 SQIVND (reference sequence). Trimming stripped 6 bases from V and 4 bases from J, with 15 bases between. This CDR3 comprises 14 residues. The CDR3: CASSENTGVYGYTF. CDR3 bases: TGTGCCAGTAGCGAAAATACGGGGGTCTATGGCTACACCTTC. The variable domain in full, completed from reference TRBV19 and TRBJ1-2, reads DGGITQSPKYLFRKEGQNVTLSCEQNLNHDAMYWYRQDPGQGLRLIYYSQIVNDFQKGDIAEGYSVSREKKESFPLTVTSAQKNPTAFYLCASSENTGVYGYTFGSGTRLTVV.

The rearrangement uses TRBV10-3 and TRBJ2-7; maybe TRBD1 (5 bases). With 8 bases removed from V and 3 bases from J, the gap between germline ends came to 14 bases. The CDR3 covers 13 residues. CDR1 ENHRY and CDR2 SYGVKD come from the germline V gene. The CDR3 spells CAIGHQGDYEQYF. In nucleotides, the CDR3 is TGTGCCATCGGGCACCAGGGCGACTACGAGCAGTACTTC.

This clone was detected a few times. The CDR3 nucleotides read TGTGCCAGCTCACCGGGGACATTACAAGAGACCCAGTACTTC. It encodes CASSPGTLQETQYF. The V call is TRBV18, the J call TRBJ2-5; tentatively, D is TRBD1 (6 bases). Germline lookup yields CDR1 KGHSH and CDR2 LQKENI. The CDR3 runs 14 residues. V was clipped by 3 bases and J by 2 bases, with 10 bases between them.

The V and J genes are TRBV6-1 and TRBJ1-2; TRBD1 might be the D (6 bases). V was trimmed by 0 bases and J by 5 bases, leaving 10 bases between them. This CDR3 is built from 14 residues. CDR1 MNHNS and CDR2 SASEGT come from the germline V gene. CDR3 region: CASSEAGQGYGYTF. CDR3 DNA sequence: TGTGCCAGCAGTGAAGCTGGGCAGGGGTATGGCTACACCTTC.

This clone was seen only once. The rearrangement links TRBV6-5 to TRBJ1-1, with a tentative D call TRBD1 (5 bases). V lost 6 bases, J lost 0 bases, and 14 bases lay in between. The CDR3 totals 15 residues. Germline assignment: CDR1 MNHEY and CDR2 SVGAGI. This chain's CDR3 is CASSLGGVLNTEAFF. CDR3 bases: TGTGCCAGCAGCCTCGGGGGGGTATTGAACACTGAAGCTTTCTTT.

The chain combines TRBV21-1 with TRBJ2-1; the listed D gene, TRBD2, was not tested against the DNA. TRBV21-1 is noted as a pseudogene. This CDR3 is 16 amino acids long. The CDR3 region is CASTRNSGRAEDEQFF. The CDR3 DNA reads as TGTGCCAGCACCCGAAATAGCGGGAGGGCCGAGGATGAGCAGTTCTTC.

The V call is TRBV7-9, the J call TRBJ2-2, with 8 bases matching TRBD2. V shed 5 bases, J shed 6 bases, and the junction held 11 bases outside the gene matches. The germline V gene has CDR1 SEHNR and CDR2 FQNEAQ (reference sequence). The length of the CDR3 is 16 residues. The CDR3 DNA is TGTGCCAGCAGCCAAGGCAGCGGGAGAGGGTCCGGGGAGCTGTTTTTT. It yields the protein CASSQGSGRGSGELFF. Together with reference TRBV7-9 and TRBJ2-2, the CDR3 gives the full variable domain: DTGVSQNPRHKITKRGQNVTFRCDPISEHNRLYWYRQTLGQGPEFLTYFQNEAQLEKSRLLSDRFSAERPKGSFSTLEIQRTEQGDSAMYLCASSQGSGRGSGELFFGEGSRLTVL.

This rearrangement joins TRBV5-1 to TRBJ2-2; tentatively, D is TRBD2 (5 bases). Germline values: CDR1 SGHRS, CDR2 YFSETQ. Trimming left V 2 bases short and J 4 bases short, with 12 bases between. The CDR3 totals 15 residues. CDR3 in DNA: TGCGCCAGCAGCTTCGGGGATGGAGGCACCGGGGAGCTGTTTTTT. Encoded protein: CASSFGDGGTGELFF.

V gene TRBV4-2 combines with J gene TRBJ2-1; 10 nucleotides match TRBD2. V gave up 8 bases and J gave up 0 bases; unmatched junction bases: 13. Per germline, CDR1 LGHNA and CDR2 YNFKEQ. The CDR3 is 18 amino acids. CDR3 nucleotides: TGTGCCAGCCGAGGACTAGCGGCTACTTTGAGCTCCTACAATGAGCAGTTCTTC. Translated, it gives CASRGLAATLSSYNEQFF.

As DNA, the CDR3 is TGTGCCAGCAGTCCCAGACAGCGCACAGATACGCAGTATTTT. Encoded protein: CASSPRQRTDTQYF. V usage is TRBV28 and J usage is TRBJ2-3, with a possible D match to TRBD1 (5 bases). Trimming left V 5 bases short and J 1 base short, with 10 bases between. There are 14 residues in the CDR3. Germline V gene sequence: CDR1 MDHEN, CDR2 SYDVKM. Complete variable domain (other parts from reference TRBV28 and TRBJ2-3): DVKVTQSSRYLVKRTGEKVFLECVQDMDHENMFWYRQDPGLGLRLIYFSYDVKMKEKGDIPEGYSVSREKKERFSLILESASTNQTSMYLCASSPRQRTDTQYFGPGTRLTVL.

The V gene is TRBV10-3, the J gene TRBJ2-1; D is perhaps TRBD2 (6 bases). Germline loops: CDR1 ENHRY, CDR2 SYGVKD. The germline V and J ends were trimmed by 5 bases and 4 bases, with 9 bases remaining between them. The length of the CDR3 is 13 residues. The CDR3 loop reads CAISPGLYNEQFF. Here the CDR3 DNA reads TGTGCCATCAGTCCGGGACTTTACAATGAGCAGTTCTTC.

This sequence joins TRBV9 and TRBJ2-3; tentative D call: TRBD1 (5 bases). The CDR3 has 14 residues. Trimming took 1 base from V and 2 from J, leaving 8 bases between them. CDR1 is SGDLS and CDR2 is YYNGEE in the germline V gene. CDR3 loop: CASSVRTSTDTQYF. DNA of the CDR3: TGTGCCAGCAGCGTAAGGACATCCACAGATACGCAGTATTTT.

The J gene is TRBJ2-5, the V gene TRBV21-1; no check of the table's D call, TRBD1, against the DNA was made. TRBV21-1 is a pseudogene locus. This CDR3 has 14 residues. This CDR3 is CASTSGTFQETQYF. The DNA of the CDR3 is TGTGCCAGCACCTCCGGGACATTTCAAGAGACCCAGTACTTC.

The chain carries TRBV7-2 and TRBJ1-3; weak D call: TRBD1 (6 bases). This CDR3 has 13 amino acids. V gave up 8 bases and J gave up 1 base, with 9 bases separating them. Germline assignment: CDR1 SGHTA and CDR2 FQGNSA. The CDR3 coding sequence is TGTGCCAGCTCCACAGGGTCTGGAAACACCATATATTTT. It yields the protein CASSTGSGNTIYF.

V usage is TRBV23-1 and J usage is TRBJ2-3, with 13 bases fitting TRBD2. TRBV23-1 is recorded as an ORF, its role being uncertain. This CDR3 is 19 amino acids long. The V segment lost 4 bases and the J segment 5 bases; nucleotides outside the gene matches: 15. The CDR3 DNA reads TGCGCCAGCAGTCGTAGTGGACTAGCGGGAGAGGTGCATAAAGATACGCAGTATTTT. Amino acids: CASSRSGLAGEVHKDTQYF.

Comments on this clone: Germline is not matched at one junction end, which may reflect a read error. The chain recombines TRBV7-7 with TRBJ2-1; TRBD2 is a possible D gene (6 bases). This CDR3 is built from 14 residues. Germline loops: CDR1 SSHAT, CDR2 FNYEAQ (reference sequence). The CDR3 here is CASSSSGVVNEQFF. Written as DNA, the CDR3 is TGTGCTAGCAGCTCATCGGGAGTCGTGAATGAGCAGTTCTTC.

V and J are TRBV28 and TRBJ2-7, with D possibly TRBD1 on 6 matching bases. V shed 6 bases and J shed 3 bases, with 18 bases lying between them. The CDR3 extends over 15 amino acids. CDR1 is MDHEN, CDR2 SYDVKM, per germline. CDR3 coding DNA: TGTGCCAGCAGCCAAAGAGGACAGAGAGACTACGAGCAGTACTTC. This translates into CASSQRGQRDYEQYF.

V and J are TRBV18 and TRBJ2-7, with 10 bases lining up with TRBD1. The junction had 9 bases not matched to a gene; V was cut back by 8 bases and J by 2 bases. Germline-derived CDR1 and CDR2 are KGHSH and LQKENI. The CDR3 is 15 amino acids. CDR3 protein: CASTQVGQGAYEQYF. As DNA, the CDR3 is TGTGCCAGCACACAGGTCGGACAGGGGGCCTACGAGCAGTACTTC.

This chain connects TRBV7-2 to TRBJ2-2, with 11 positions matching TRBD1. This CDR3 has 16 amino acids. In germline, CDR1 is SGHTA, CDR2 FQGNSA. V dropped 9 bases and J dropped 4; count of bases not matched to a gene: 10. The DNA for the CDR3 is TGTGCCAGTACTCGGGACAGGGGGAGTACCACCGGGGAGCTGTTTTTT. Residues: CASTRDRGSTTGELFF.

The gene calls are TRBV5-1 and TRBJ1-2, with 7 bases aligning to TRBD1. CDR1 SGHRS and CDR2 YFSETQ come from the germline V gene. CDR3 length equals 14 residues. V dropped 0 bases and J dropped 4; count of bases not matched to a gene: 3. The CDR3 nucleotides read TGCGCCAGCAGCTTGGATGGGACAGTCTATGGCTACACCTTC. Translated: CASSLDGTVYGYTF.

The CDR3 DNA sequence: TGTGCCAGCAGTTTACGGGAGGGGAGGGCCAAAAACATTCAGTACTTC. This encodes CASSLREGRAKNIQYF. The V and J genes are TRBV28 and TRBJ2-4, with 8 bases matching TRBD2. The trim removed 2 bases at V and 1 base at J, leaving 4 bases unmatched. Germline V gives CDR1 MDHEN, CDR2 SYDVKM. This CDR3 comprises 16 residues.

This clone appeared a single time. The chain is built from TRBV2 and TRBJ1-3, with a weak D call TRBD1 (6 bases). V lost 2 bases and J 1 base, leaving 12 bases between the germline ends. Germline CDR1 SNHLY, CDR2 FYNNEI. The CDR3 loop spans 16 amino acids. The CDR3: CASSENRVGSGNTIYF. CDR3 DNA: TGTGCCAGCAGTGAAAACAGGGTGGGATCTGGAAACACCATATATTTT.

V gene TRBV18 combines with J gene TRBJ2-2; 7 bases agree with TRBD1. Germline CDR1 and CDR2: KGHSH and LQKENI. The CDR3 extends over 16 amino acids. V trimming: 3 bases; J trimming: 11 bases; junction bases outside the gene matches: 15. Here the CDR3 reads CASSPARTGRVDELFF. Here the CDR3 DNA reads TGTGCCAGCTCACCGGCCCGGACAGGACGTGTCGACGAGCTGTTTTTT.